These 26 T cell receptor beta chains were sequenced from one sample in a study of shared clonotypes between healthy human individuals. Only CD45RO-negative cells positively selected for CCR7 counted as naive CD8 cells, so terminally differentiated effector memory CD45RA+ cells were excluded. This table comes from immunoSEQ multiplex PCR, and its TCRdb copy is limited to in-frame clones, with some not included. The table records approximately 2,200,000 clones, under 95% of them present only once. Sample: naive CD8+ T cells from PBMCs. The receptors here all came from a man aged 18 to 29 in good health. Some clones in this sample may be carry-over from other donors' samples.

V usage is TRBV28 and J usage is TRBJ2-7; TRBD1 might be the D (5 bases). This CDR3 has 14 residues. CDR1 and CDR2 (germline): MDHEN, SYDVKM. Trimming stripped 11 bases from V and 1 base from J, with 18 bases between. The CDR3 loop is CASSIRGLSYEQYF. As DNA, the CDR3 is TGTGCCTCCAGCATTAGGGGCTTGTCCTACGAGCAGTACTTC.

CDR3: CASSLASYAPFYEQYF. CDR3 nucleotides: TGTGCCAGCAGCTTAGCGTCGTACGCCCCCTTCTACGAGCAGTACTTC. The rearrangement links TRBV7-2 to TRBJ2-7; D remains ambiguous. Germline V gene lookup returns CDR1 SGHTA and CDR2 FQGNSA. CDR3 length: 16 residues. Trimming took off 0 bases at V and 3 bases at J, with 15 bases between the two ends.

Worth noting for this clone: Other nucleotide sequences in the sample specify the same CDR3. The chain has TRBV13 and TRBJ2-5, with D hard to call. Germline V CDR1 and CDR2: PRHDT, FYEKMQ (reference sequence). This CDR3 region has 12 residues. The V gene lost 3 bases and the J gene lost 4 bases, with 6 bases spanning the gap. The DNA of the CDR3 is TGTGCCAGCAGCTTGGGTCGAGAGACCCAGTACTTC. Its protein product is CASSLGRETQYF.

This chain connects TRBV9 to TRBJ2-1; D perhaps matches TRBD1 (6 bases). V lost 7 bases, J lost 4 bases, and 12 bases lay in between. The CDR3 is 13 residues long. Looked up from germline, CDR1 is SGDLS and CDR2 is YYNGEE. This CDR3 is CASQYRAYNEQFF. Written as DNA, the CDR3 is TGTGCCAGCCAATACAGGGCATACAATGAGCAGTTCTTC.

The chain couples TRBV27 to TRBJ1-2; possible D gene TRBD1, 6 bases. Trimming pared 2 bases from V and 8 bases from J, leaving 21 bases between. CDR1 is MNHEY, CDR2 SMNVEV, per germline (reference sequence). The length of the CDR3 is 16 residues. CDR3 sequence reads: CASSLGGGLEARGYTF. The CDR3 DNA reads as TGTGCCAGCAGTTTAGGGGGGGGCCTTGAAGCACGGGGCTACACCTTC.

The rearrangement uses TRBV28 and TRBJ1-2; 8 positions agree with TRBD1. CDR1 MDHEN and CDR2 SYDVKM come from the germline V gene. The V and J ends lost 4 bases and 8 bases, in that order; junction bases with no gene match: 6. This CDR3 region has 13 residues. This CDR3 is CASSSGRGQGYTF. DNA for the CDR3: TGTGCCAGCAGTTCCGGCAGGGGGCAGGGCTACACCTTC.

This rearrangement joins TRBV27 to TRBJ2-1, with D unclear. The CDR3 covers 13 residues. V dropped 3 bases and J dropped 4 bases, with 7 bases sitting between them. Germline V CDR1 and CDR2: MNHEY, SMNVEV (reference sequence). CDR3 amino acids: CASSFARYNEQFF. DNA of the CDR3: TGTGCCAGCAGTTTCGCTAGGTACAATGAGCAGTTCTTC.

The genes are TRBV4-1 and TRBJ1-1; 7 positions agree with TRBD1. The V gene's germline CDR1 is MGHRA and CDR2 YSYEKL. This CDR3 comprises 15 residues. With V trimmed by 3 bases and J by 2 bases, 6 bases remained unmatched. The CDR3 coding sequence is TGCGCCAGCAGCCAGTTACAGGGGACCAACACTGAAGCTTTCTTT. Its translation: CASSQLQGTNTEAFF.

V and J are TRBV2 and TRBJ2-5; D gene uncertain. Germline-derived CDR1 and CDR2 are SNHLY and FYNNEI. V lost 8 bases and J lost 5, with 36 bases in between. The CDR3 totals 20 residues. CDR3 sequence reads: CASGQSPPNSGPPRQETQYF. CDR3 sequence (DNA): TGTGCCAGCGGTCAATCTCCCCCGAACTCTGGGCCCCCCAGGCAGGAGACCCAGTACTTC.

The gene calls are TRBV2 and TRBJ2-3; D ambiguous. CDR1 and CDR2 from the germline V gene are SNHLY and FYNNEI. The CDR3 covers 13 residues. V was cut by 6 bases and J by 6 bases, with 13 bases left in between. Written as DNA, the CDR3 is TGTGCCAGCAGCCTAGAGACTCGCGATACGCAGTATTTT. Residues: CASSLETRDTQYF. Combining the CDR3 with reference TRBV2 and TRBJ2-3 gives the whole variable domain EPEVTQTPSHQVTQMGQEVILRCVPISNHLYFYWYRQILGQKVEFLVSFYNNEISEKSEIFDDQFSVERPDGSNFTLKIRSTKLEDSAMYFCASSLETRDTQYFGPGTRLTVL.

The V call is TRBV28, the J call TRBJ1-1; D call uncertain. This CDR3 region has 14 residues. With 1 base removed from V and 1 base from J, the gap between germline ends came to 7 bases. Per the germline V gene, CDR1 is MDHEN and CDR2 is SYDVKM. The CDR3, as DNA: TGTGCCAGCAGTTTATTTAGAGAGAACACTGAAGCTTTCTTT. This translates into CASSLFRENTEAFF.

With regard to this clone: This same CDR3 is encoded by further DNA sequences in the sample. V usage is TRBV9 and J usage is TRBJ2-3, with 7 bases matching TRBD2. The CDR3 has 15 residues. V lost 1 base to trimming and J lost 0 bases; unmatched junction nucleotides: 2. In germline, CDR1 is SGDLS, CDR2 YYNGEE. CDR3 in amino acids: CASSVSGTSTDTQYF. The CDR3 DNA follows: TGTGCCAGCAGCGTAAGCGGGACTAGCACAGATACGCAGTATTTT.

V and J are TRBV19 and TRBJ1-1; D remains ambiguous. The CDR3 runs 13 residues. Germline CDR1 and CDR2: LNHDA and SQIVND (reference sequence). Trimming removed 7 bases from V and 0 bases from J, with 9 bases in between. The DNA of the CDR3 is TGTGCCAGTACCGCGGTAATGAACACTGAAGCTTTCTTT. Encoded protein: CASTAVMNTEAFF.

This clone was picked up one time. V is TRBV13 and J is TRBJ2-3; no clear D. This CDR3 spans 12 amino acids. With 0 bases removed from V and 7 bases from J, the gap between germline ends came to 5 bases. Germline-derived CDR1 and CDR2 are PRHDT and FYEKMQ (reference sequence). The CDR3 region has the DNA TGTGCCAGCAGCTTAGGTCCGAATACGCAGTATTTT. It encodes CASSLGPNTQYF. Combining the CDR3 with reference TRBV13 and TRBJ2-3 gives the whole variable domain AAGVIQSPRHLIKEKRETATLKCYPIPRHDTVYWYQQGPGQDPQFLISFYEKMQSDKGSIPDRFSAQQFSDYHSELNMSSLELGDSALYFCASSLGPNTQYFGPGTRLTVL.

This rearrangement joins TRBV5-4 to TRBJ2-7; D not resolved. Trimming cost V 2 bases and J 5 bases, with 11 bases left between them. From germline, CDR1 is SGHNT and CDR2 YYREEE (reference sequence). The CDR3 spans 13 residues. The CDR3 coding sequence is TGTGCCAGCAGCTTACTTGAGGTGCACGAGCAGTACTTC. Amino acid sequence: CASSLLEVHEQYF.

V and J are TRBV9 and TRBJ2-2, with TRBD2 identical over 7 bases. This CDR3 spans 13 amino acids. Germline CDR1 reads SGDLS; CDR2 reads YYNGEE. V was pared by 5 bases and J by 6 bases, with 4 bases of the junction left unmatched. The CDR3 DNA reads TGTGCCAGCAGGCCCACTAGCGCCGGGGAGCTGTTTTTT. Protein: CASRPTSAGELFF.

The chain employs TRBV6-1 and TRBJ1-5, with TRBD1 as a possible D gene (6 bases). Per the germline V gene, CDR1 is MNHNS and CDR2 is SASEGT. The CDR3 spans 13 residues. V gave up 8 bases and J gave up 1 base, with 9 bases separating them. DNA of the CDR3: TGTGCCAGCGGGACACGAAGCAATCAGCCCCAGCATTTT. As protein: CASGTRSNQPQHF.

The chain links TRBV4-2 to TRBJ2-7; 8 nucleotides line up with TRBD2. This CDR3 has 16 residues. CDR1 and CDR2 (germline): LGHNA, YNFKEQ. With 0 bases clipped from V and 4 bases from J, the junction kept 8 bases outside the gene matches. The CDR3 sequence: CASSQELGLAGYEQYF. In nucleotides, the CDR3 is TGTGCCAGCAGCCAAGAGCTGGGGCTAGCGGGTTACGAGCAGTACTTC.

The chain links TRBV7-2 to TRBJ2-1, with 8 bases identical to TRBD2. The V and J ends lost 10 bases and 6 bases, in that order; junction bases with no gene match: 14. The germline CDR1 and CDR2 sequences are SGHTA and FQGNSA. The CDR3 consists of 15 residues. The CDR3 nucleotides are TGTGCCACTAAACAGGGAGCGGGAGTGCTCAATGAGCAGTTCTTC. This translates into CATKQGAGVLNEQFF.

This chain connects TRBV18 to TRBJ1-4, with 9 bases fitting TRBD1. Germline lookup yields CDR1 KGHSH and CDR2 LQKENI. Losses at the gene ends were 2 bases for V and 9 bases for J; bases not matched to a gene: 19. This CDR3 is built from 19 residues. CDR3 loop: CASSPNMNRRDRDYKKLFF. The CDR3 DNA reads as TGTGCCAGCTCACCAAATATGAACCGACGGGACAGGGATTACAAAAAACTGTTTTTT.

This clone was found once. CDR3 loop: CASSLVRAYGYTF. In nucleotides, the CDR3 is TGTGCCAGCAGCTTAGTCCGAGCTTATGGCTACACCTTC. The chain carries TRBV11-2 and TRBJ1-2; D not resolved. Germline CDR1 is SGHAT and CDR2 is FQNNGV. The CDR3 consists of 13 residues. Deletions cut 1 base from V and 5 bases from J, with 8 bases between.

The rearrangement links TRBV27 to TRBJ1-1; D may be TRBD1 (5 bases). The CDR3 covers 14 residues. Trimming left V 5 bases short and J 1 base short, with 11 bases between. Germline loops: CDR1 MNHEY, CDR2 SMNVEV (reference sequence). CDR3 nucleotides: TGTGCCAGCAGTGGGGGGTGGGGGAACACTGAAGCTTTCTTT. Its protein is CASSGGWGNTEAFF.

This rearrangement joins TRBV19 to TRBJ1-5; D is unresolved. The CDR3 sequence is 18 residues long. Trimming left V 1 base short and J 3 bases short, with 19 bases between. Germline CDR1 and CDR2: LNHDA and SQIVND (reference sequence). In DNA form, the CDR3 reads TGTGCCAGTAGTATAGGGGTATTTCGGGCACAAGTCAATCAGCCCCAGCATTTT. As protein: CASSIGVFRAQVNQPQHF.

This chain joins TRBV19 and TRBJ1-1; 7 bases line up with TRBD1. Germline CDR1 is LNHDA and CDR2 is SQIVND (reference sequence). This CDR3 region has 15 residues. Trimming removed 3 bases from V and 3 bases from J; junction bases left unmatched: 7. This CDR3 is CASSIRQGVYTEAFF. CDR3 nucleotide sequence: TGTGCCAGTAGTATTCGACAGGGTGTCTACACTGAAGCTTTCTTT.

This clone was observed a single time. V gene TRBV27 combines with J gene TRBJ1-1, with 8 bases matching TRBD1. The CDR3 has 15 amino acids. The J segment lost 7 bases and the V segment lost 2 bases, leaving 9 bases of the junction unmatched. Per germline, CDR1 MNHEY and CDR2 SMNVEV (reference sequence). The CDR3 nucleotides are TGTGCCAGCAGTTTAGCAGGCAGGGGGCTGGGTGAAGCTTTCTTT. Protein: CASSLAGRGLGEAFF.

This clone has just one count. The chain is built from TRBV9 and TRBJ2-5, with 11 nucleotides matching TRBD2. The CDR3 extends over 15 amino acids. Germline V gene data show CDR1 as SGDLS and CDR2 as YYNGEE. The ends lost 4 bases at V and 5 bases at J; junction bases unmatched: 7. The CDR3 loop reads CASSPTSGKLETQYF. As DNA, the CDR3 is TGTGCCAGCAGCCCGACTAGCGGGAAGTTGGAGACCCAGTACTTC.